These 4 T cell receptor beta chains share one sample of origin, sequenced in a study of blood T cell repertoires in COVID-19. The data were produced by immunoSEQ multiplex PCR, yet TCRdb's version contains in-frame clones alone and is incomplete. The sample has tens of thousands of clones; just under 85% are singletons. Sample: peripheral blood. These receptors were obtained from a man aged 50-59 years with acute or convalescent COVID-19.

The V and J genes are TRBV7-2 and TRBJ1-2; 7 bases agree with TRBD1. The trim removed 1 base at V and 4 bases at J, leaving 3 bases unmatched. The CDR3 sequence is 14 residues long. Germline V gene lookup returns CDR1 SGHTA and CDR2 FQGNSA. CDR3 in DNA: TGTGCCAGCAGCTTAGTGGGACAGTCCTATGGCTACACCTTC. This sequence encodes CASSLVGQSYGYTF.

This clone has only one observation. V gene TRBV18 combines with J gene TRBJ1-4, with 7 positions matching TRBD1. The V and J ends lost 2 bases and 3 bases, in that order; junction bases with no gene match: 3. From germline, CDR1 is KGHSH and CDR2 LQKENI. There are 15 residues in the CDR3. This CDR3 is CASSPMGQSNEKLFF. In DNA, the CDR3 is TGTGCCAGCTCACCAATGGGACAGTCTAATGAAAAACTGTTTTTT.

The chain links TRBV4-3 to TRBJ2-3; tentatively, D is TRBD2 (5 bases). This CDR3 has 16 residues. V shed 6 bases and J shed 0 bases, with 16 bases lying between them. Looked up from germline, CDR1 is LGHNA and CDR2 is YSLEER. CDR3 amino acids: CASSGGRYPSTDTQYF. CDR3 in DNA: TGCGCCAGCAGTGGAGGACGGTACCCTAGCACAGATACGCAGTATTTT.

This clone has only one observation. The J gene is TRBJ2-1, the V gene TRBV7-3; 7 positions match TRBD1. With 5 bases clipped from V and 5 bases from J, the junction kept 3 bases outside the gene matches. CDR3 length equals 13 residues. Per the germline V gene, CDR1 is SGHTA and CDR2 is FQGTGA. The CDR3 loop reads CASSVGTDNEQFF. The CDR3 DNA reads as TGTGCCAGCAGCGTAGGGACAGACAATGAGCAGTTCTTC.